Below are 29 T cell receptor beta chains sequenced from a single sample in a study of shared clonotypes between healthy human individuals. Profiling relied on immunoSEQ multiplex PCR, and the TCRdb table lists in-frame clones only, not all of them. The sample includes under 550,000 clones, 95% to 97% of them seen just once. The sequenced sample was naive CD4+ T cells sorted from blood. Subset meaning: CD45RA+ positively selected. Every receptor here comes from a woman aged 25 to 39 in good health.

The chain has TRBV11-2 and TRBJ2-1, with D maybe TRBD2 (5 bases). Germline CDR1 and CDR2: SGHAT and FQNNGV. The V gene lost 3 bases and the J gene lost 4 bases, with 16 bases spanning the gap. The CDR3 loop spans 16 amino acids. For the CDR3, the DNA is TGTGCCAGCAGCTTCCCTTCGGGGATTATTTACAATGAGCAGTTCTTC. Translation: CASSFPSGIIYNEQFF.

The V gene is TRBV7-9, the J gene TRBJ2-3; 7 bases line up with TRBD1. Germline assignment: CDR1 SEHNR and CDR2 FQNEAQ (reference sequence). The V segment lost 7 bases and the J segment 13 bases; nucleotides outside the gene matches: 11. The CDR3 is 12 residues long. Here the CDR3 reads CASTAMGQKEYF. The CDR3 coding sequence is TGTGCCAGCACAGCTATGGGACAGAAGGAGTATTTT.

The V and J genes are TRBV11-2 and TRBJ2-1; no definite D call. The CDR3 loop spans 14 amino acids. In germline, CDR1 is SGHAT, CDR2 FQNNGV. Trimming left V 1 base short and J 4 bases short, with 8 bases between. The DNA of the CDR3 is TGTGCCAGCAGCTTAGTCCTCACGTACAATGAGCAGTTCTTC. Protein: CASSLVLTYNEQFF.

This clone showed up just once. The chain employs TRBV6-6 and TRBJ2-1; D might be TRBD1 or TRBD2, each matching 5 bases. From germline, CDR1 is MNHNY and CDR2 SVGAGI (reference sequence). CDR3 length: 13 residues. The V end lost 6 bases, the J end lost 8 bases, and 14 bases lay between the germline ends. CDR3 nucleotides: TGTGCCAGCAGGCCGGGACCCAAGGATGAGCAGTTCTTC. Translating it yields CASRPGPKDEQFF.

This rearrangement joins TRBV5-1 to TRBJ2-1, with 7 positions matching TRBD2. Germline lookup yields CDR1 SGHRS and CDR2 YFSETQ. With V trimmed by 4 bases and J by 0 bases, 4 bases remained unmatched. This CDR3 region has 15 residues. The CDR3 DNA is TGCGCCAGCAGCCCGGGGGAGGGCTCCTACAATGAGCAGTTCTTC. This encodes CASSPGEGSYNEQFF.

V gene TRBV6-5 combines with J gene TRBJ2-1, with unresolved D. Germline V gives CDR1 MNHEY, CDR2 SVGAGI. The CDR3 sequence is 15 residues long. The chain's CDR3 is CSSAQAWQTYNEQFF. Here the CDR3 DNA reads TGTTCCTCCGCGCAGGCGTGGCAGACCTACAATGAGCAGTTCTTC.

CDR3 DNA: TGCAGTGCCGGGACGGGAGATACGCAGTATTTT. Protein sequence: CSAGTGDTQYF. The V and J genes are TRBV20-1 and TRBJ2-3; D possibly matches TRBD1 or TRBD2 (5 bases each). Germline-derived CDR1 and CDR2 are DFQATT and SNEGSKA (reference sequence). This CDR3 contains 11 residues. V was clipped by 6 bases and J by 5 bases, with 9 bases between them.

The CDR3 protein is CASRVRGRNIQYF. The CDR3 DNA follows: TGTGCCAGCAGGGTAAGGGGGCGAAACATTCAGTACTTC. The chain employs TRBV28 and TRBJ2-4; 7 positions match TRBD1. Germline-derived CDR1 and CDR2 are MDHEN and SYDVKM. CDR3 length: 13 residues. Germline trimming cut 6 bases from V and 6 bases from J; bases unmatched to any gene: 5. The full variable domain, its missing parts supplied by reference TRBV28 and TRBJ2-4, is DVKVTQSSRYLVKRTGEKVFLECVQDMDHENMFWYRQDPGLGLRLIYFSYDVKMKEKGDIPEGYSVSREKKERFSLILESASTNQTSMYLCASRVRGRNIQYFGAGTRLSVL.

The chain joins TRBV27 to TRBJ2-7; TRBD1 agrees at 7 bases. Germline loops: CDR1 MNHEY, CDR2 SMNVEV (reference sequence). Trimming took 10 bases from V and 8 from J; bases not matched to a gene: 14. The CDR3 is 13 residues long. The CDR3 DNA sequence: TGTGCCACCCGGCTACAGGGGAATACGCAGCAGTACTTC. Translation: CATRLQGNTQQYF.

The V and J genes are TRBV19 and TRBJ2-1; D call uncertain. Trimming left V 4 bases short and J 6 bases short, with 13 bases between. This CDR3 spans 14 amino acids. Germline CDR1 LNHDA, CDR2 SQIVND (reference sequence). The CDR3 nucleotides are TGTGCCAGTAGTAACGATAGTCCCCTCAATGAGCAGTTCTTC. Its translation: CASSNDSPLNEQFF.

V and J are TRBV6-6 and TRBJ1-1; 7 bases match TRBD1. The CDR3 is made up of 14 amino acids. The germline CDR1 and CDR2 sequences are MNHNY and SVGAGI (reference sequence). Trimming took 6 bases from V and 4 from J; bases not matched to a gene: 8. The chain's CDR3 is CASRRQQGSTEAFF. DNA of the CDR3: TGTGCCAGCAGACGGCAACAGGGGAGCACTGAAGCTTTCTTT.

This sequence joins TRBV28 and TRBJ2-5; D unclear. The J call is in doubt because the DNA end fits TRBJ2-7 better. Germline values: CDR1 MDHEN, CDR2 SYDVKM. The CDR3 contains 16 residues. The CDR3 here is CASISPQTPGSYEQYF. In DNA, the CDR3 is TGTGCCAGCATCTCACCCCAGACACCAGGCTCCTACGAGCAGTACTTC.

The CDR3 region is CASTPLGTGIEQYF. In nucleotides, the CDR3 is TGTGCCAGCACCCCTTTGGGGACAGGGATTGAGCAGTACTTC. This rearrangement joins TRBV7-9 to TRBJ2-7, with 9 bases fitting TRBD1. Trimming removed 7 bases from V and 7 bases from J; junction bases left unmatched: 11. Per the germline V gene, CDR1 is SEHNR and CDR2 is FQNEAQ (reference sequence). The CDR3 contains 14 residues.

Note on this clone: Additional DNA sequences in this sample encode the identical CDR3. This chain joins TRBV18 and TRBJ2-1, with TRBD2 as a possible D gene (6 bases). The germline V gene has CDR1 KGHSH and CDR2 LQKENI. This CDR3 comprises 14 residues. V lost 6 bases, J lost 1 base, and 10 bases lay in between. In nucleotides, the CDR3 is TGTGCCAGCTCCCGGGACTCTTCCTACAATGAGCAGTTCTTC. It is translated as CASSRDSSYNEQFF.

The chain recombines TRBV5-4 with TRBJ2-3; 7 bases line up with TRBD1. Germline CDR1 reads SGHNT; CDR2 reads YYREEE (reference sequence). The CDR3 loop spans 15 amino acids. Trimming removed 4 bases from V and 0 bases from J; junction bases left unmatched: 5. CDR3 nucleotide sequence: TGTGCCAGCAGCGGGACAGCCCATAGCACAGATACGCAGTATTTT. Residues: CASSGTAHSTDTQYF.

The gene calls are TRBV5-1 and TRBJ2-2; 8 nucleotides align to TRBD1. This CDR3 comprises 14 residues. Germline CDR1 is SGHRS and CDR2 is YFSETQ. Trimming cost V 2 bases and J 5 bases; bases outside gene matches: 2. The chain's CDR3 is CASSFTGGTGELFF. The CDR3 DNA reads as TGCGCCAGCAGCTTTACAGGGGGAACCGGGGAGCTGTTTTTT.

This chain uses TRBV5-1 with TRBJ2-1, with 11 bases identical to TRBD2. This CDR3 comprises 18 residues. Germline V gives CDR1 SGHRS, CDR2 YFSETQ. The J segment lost 2 bases and the V segment lost 0 bases, leaving 7 bases of the junction unmatched. CDR3 DNA sequence: TGCGCCAGCAGCTTGGTACTAGCGGGGGACCTTACCTACAATGAGCAGTTCTTC. The encoded protein is CASSLVLAGDLTYNEQFF.

The chain carries TRBV10-2 and TRBJ2-2; no definite D call. Trimming took off 6 bases at V and 5 bases at J, with 7 bases between the two ends. This CDR3 region has 12 residues. CDR1 is WSHSY, CDR2 SAAADI, per germline. The CDR3: CASSELTGELFF. CDR3 DNA sequence: TGCGCCAGCAGCGAATTAACCGGGGAGCTGTTTTTT.

The chain couples TRBV19 to TRBJ1-5; 8 bases line up with TRBD1. The junction had 2 bases not matched to a gene; V was cut back by 6 bases and J by 4 bases. The CDR3 extends over 13 amino acids. The germline V gene has CDR1 LNHDA and CDR2 SQIVND (reference sequence). Here the CDR3 reads CASRRDRNQPQHF. The CDR3 region has the DNA TGTGCCAGTAGAAGGGACAGGAATCAGCCCCAGCATTTT.

This chain's CDR3 is CASSRTVSNQPQHF. The CDR3 region has the DNA TGTGCCAGCAGCAGGACAGTTAGCAATCAGCCCCAGCATTTT. This chain joins TRBV27 and TRBJ1-5; TRBD1 might be the D (6 bases). From germline, CDR1 is MNHEY and CDR2 SMNVEV (reference sequence). CDR3 length equals 14 residues. V lost 6 bases and J lost 0, with 9 bases in between.

This chain uses TRBV28 with TRBJ1-1; D perhaps matches TRBD1 (5 bases). Trimming took 6 bases from V and 5 from J, leaving 16 bases between them. Germline values: CDR1 MDHEN, CDR2 SYDVKM. The length of the CDR3 is 14 residues. The CDR3 loop is CASSPPNGGTEAFF. The DNA of the CDR3 is TGTGCCAGCAGCCCCCCGAACGGGGGAACTGAAGCTTTCTTT.

The chain couples TRBV5-1 to TRBJ1-4, with unresolved D. Germline loops: CDR1 SGHRS, CDR2 YFSETQ. The CDR3 runs 17 residues. The V gene lost 0 bases and the J gene lost 0 bases, with 12 bases spanning the gap. CDR3 coding DNA: TGCGCCAGCAGCTTGGCCTCAGAAGGAGCAACTAATGAAAAACTGTTTTTT. Amino acids: CASSLASEGATNEKLFF. The variable domain in full, with the rest retrieved from reference TRBV5-1 and TRBJ1-4, is KAGVTQTPRYLIKTRGQQVTLSCSPISGHRSVSWYQQTPGQGLQFLFEYFSETQRNKGNFPGRFSGRQFSNSRSEMNVSTLELGDSALYLCASSLASEGATNEKLFFGSGTQLSVL.

In the case of this clone: This specimen includes other DNA sequences encoding the same CDR3. This chain joins TRBV2 and TRBJ2-5; no reliable D call. The CDR3 sequence is 12 residues long. Germline V CDR1 and CDR2: SNHLY, FYNNEI. V was clipped by 6 bases and J by 0 bases, with 5 bases between them. The chain's CDR3 is CASRQDQETQYF. The CDR3 nucleotides are TGTGCCAGCAGACAAGACCAAGAGACCCAGTACTTC. Combining the CDR3 with reference TRBV2 and TRBJ2-5 gives the whole variable domain EPEVTQTPSHQVTQMGQEVILRCVPISNHLYFYWYRQILGQKVEFLVSFYNNEISEKSEIFDDQFSVERPDGSNFTLKIRSTKLEDSAMYFCASRQDQETQYFGPGTRLLVL.

The J gene is TRBJ1-6, the V gene TRBV5-1, with D unclear. CDR1 is SGHRS and CDR2 is YFSETQ in the germline V gene. Trimming shortened V by 1 base and J by 7 bases, and 9 bases separated the two germline ends. The CDR3 extends over 14 amino acids. CDR3 sequence: CASSLYLMNSPLHF. The CDR3, as DNA: TGCGCCAGCAGCTTGTACCTGATGAATTCACCCCTCCACTTT.

J is TRBJ1-5 and V is TRBV7-9; no clear D. The CDR3 consists of 13 residues. Germline V CDR1 and CDR2: SEHNR, FQNEAQ (reference sequence). Trimming took off 0 bases at V and 0 bases at J, with 0 bases between the two ends. The CDR3 region is CASSLASNQPQHF. The CDR3 nucleotides read TGTGCCAGCAGCTTAGCTAGCAATCAGCCCCAGCATTTT.

The genes are TRBV13 and TRBJ1-3, with D unclear. V gave up 2 bases and J gave up 4 bases, with 12 bases separating them. The germline V gene has CDR1 PRHDT and CDR2 FYEKMQ (reference sequence). The CDR3 contains 15 residues. CDR3 sequence reads: CASSLRSTGGNTIYF. CDR3 nucleotide sequence: TGTGCCAGCAGCTTAAGGTCGACGGGAGGAAACACCATATATTTT.

The chain links TRBV7-2 to TRBJ2-2; TRBD2 is a possible D gene (6 bases). The CDR3 runs to 14 residues. Germline V CDR1 and CDR2: SGHTA, FQGNSA. Trimming shortened V by 5 bases and J by 7 bases, and 14 bases separated the two germline ends. The CDR3 spells CASSQEGWGGELFF. The CDR3 DNA reads as TGTGCCAGCAGCCAGGAGGGGTGGGGCGGGGAGCTGTTTTTT.

This clone was observed once. The chain recombines TRBV5-5 with TRBJ2-2, with no clear D. This CDR3 is 15 amino acids long. Trimming cost V 2 bases and J 6 bases, with 14 bases left between them. Per germline, CDR1 SGHKS and CDR2 YYEKEE (reference sequence). The CDR3 region has the DNA TGTGCCAGCAGCTTCAGTGACCTAGATGCCGGGGAGCTGTTTTTT. Translating it yields CASSFSDLDAGELFF.

The rearrangement joins TRBV11-2 to TRBJ2-2; 7 positions match TRBD2. Germline loops: CDR1 SGHAT, CDR2 FQNNGV. The CDR3 has 19 residues. Losses at the gene ends were 7 bases for V and 5 bases for J; bases not matched to a gene: 22. CDR3 in amino acids: CASIRGPQRDLARTGELFF. CDR3 nucleotide sequence: TGTGCCAGCATCCGAGGGCCCCAGCGGGATCTCGCTAGGACCGGGGAGCTGTTTTTT.